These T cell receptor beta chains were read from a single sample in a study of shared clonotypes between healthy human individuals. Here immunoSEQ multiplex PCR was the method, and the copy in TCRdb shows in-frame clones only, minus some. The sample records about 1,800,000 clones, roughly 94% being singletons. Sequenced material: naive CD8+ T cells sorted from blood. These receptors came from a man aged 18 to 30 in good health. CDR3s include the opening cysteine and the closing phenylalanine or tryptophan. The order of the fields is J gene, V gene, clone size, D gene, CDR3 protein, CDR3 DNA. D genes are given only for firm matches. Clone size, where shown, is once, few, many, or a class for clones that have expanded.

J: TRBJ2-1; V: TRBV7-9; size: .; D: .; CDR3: CASSLIGRDYNEQFF; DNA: TGTGCCAGCAGCTTAATTGGGCGGGACTACAATGAGCAGTTCTTC
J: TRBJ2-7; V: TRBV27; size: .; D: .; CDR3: CASSSGPLGYEQYF; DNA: TGTGCCAGCAGTTCCGGACCGCTCGGGTACGAGCAGTACTTC
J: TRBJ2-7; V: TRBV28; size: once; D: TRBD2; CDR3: CASKLAGTSYEQYF; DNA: TGTGCCAGCAAACTAGCGGGGACCTCCTACGAGCAGTACTTC
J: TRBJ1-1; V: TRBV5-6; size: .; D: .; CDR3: CASSLGQGRPEAFF; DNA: TGTGCCAGCAGCTTAGGGCAGGGGCGACCTGAAGCTTTCTTT
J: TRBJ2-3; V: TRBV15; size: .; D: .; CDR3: CATSRDVVADTQYF; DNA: TGTGCCACCAGCAGAGATGTGGTGGCAGATACGCAGTATTTT
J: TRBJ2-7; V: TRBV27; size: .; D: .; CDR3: CASSLAASRGVYF; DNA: TGTGCCAGCAGTTTGGCGGCATCGAGGGGAGTCTACTTC
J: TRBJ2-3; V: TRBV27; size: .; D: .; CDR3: CASSLDGSTDTQYF; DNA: TGTGCCAGCAGTTTAGACGGAAGCACAGATACGCAGTATTTT
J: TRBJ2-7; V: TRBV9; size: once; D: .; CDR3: CASSVGTGANEQYF; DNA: TGTGCCAGCAGCGTAGGGACGGGAGCTAACGAGCAGTACTTC
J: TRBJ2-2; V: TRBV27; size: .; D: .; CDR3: CASSLEQTAGELFF; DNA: TGTGCCAGCAGTTTAGAGCAGACAGCCGGGGAGCTGTTTTTT
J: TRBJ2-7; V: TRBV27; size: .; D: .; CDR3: CASSLGQTYEQYF; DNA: TGTGCCAGCAGCTTAGGACAAACCTACGAGCAGTACTTC
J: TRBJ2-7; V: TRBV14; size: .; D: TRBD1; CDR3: CASSQGTGGLYEQYF; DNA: TGTGCCAGCAGCCAAGGGACAGGGGGCCTCTACGAGCAGTACTTC
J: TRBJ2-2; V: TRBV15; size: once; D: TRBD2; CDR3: CATRLAGEGTNTGELFF; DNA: TGTGCCACCAGACTAGCGGGAGAGGGGACGAACACCGGGGAGCTGTTTTTT
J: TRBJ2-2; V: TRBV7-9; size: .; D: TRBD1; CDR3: CASSSQGTGGDTGELFF; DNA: TGTGCCAGCAGCTCCCAGGGGACAGGGGGCGACACCGGGGAGCTGTTTTTT
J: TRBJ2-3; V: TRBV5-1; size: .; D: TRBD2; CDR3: CASSLELAGTTDTQYF; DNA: TGCGCCAGCAGCTTGGAACTAGCGGGTACCACAGATACGCAGTATTTT
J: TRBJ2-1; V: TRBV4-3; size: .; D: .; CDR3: CASSQDRQSSYNEQFF; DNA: TGCGCCAGCAGCCAAGACAGGCAGAGCTCCTACAATGAGCAGTTCTTC
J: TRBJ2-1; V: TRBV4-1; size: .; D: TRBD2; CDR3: CASSQDTSGRSNEQFF; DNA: TGCGCCAGCAGCCAAGATACTAGCGGGAGGTCCAATGAGCAGTTCTTC
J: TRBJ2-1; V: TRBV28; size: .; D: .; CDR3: CASSLTGVPYNEQFF; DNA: TGTGCCAGCAGTTTGACGGGGGTCCCGTACAATGAGCAGTTCTTC
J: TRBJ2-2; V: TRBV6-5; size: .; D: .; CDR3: CASSPGIGGELFF; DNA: TGTGCCAGCAGTCCCGGGATTGGAGGGGAGCTGTTTTTT
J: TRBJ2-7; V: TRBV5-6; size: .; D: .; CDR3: CASSFTDLSYEQYF; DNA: TGTGCCAGCAGCTTTACCGACTTGTCCTACGAGCAGTACTTC
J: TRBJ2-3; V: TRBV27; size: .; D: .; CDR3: CASSSPPNTQYF; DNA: TGTGCCAGCAGTTCGCCCCCGAATACGCAGTATTTT
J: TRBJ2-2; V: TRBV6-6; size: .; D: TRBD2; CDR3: CASSYSSGGYTGELFF; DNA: TGTGCCAGCAGTTACTCTAGCGGGGGATACACCGGGGAGCTGTTTTTT
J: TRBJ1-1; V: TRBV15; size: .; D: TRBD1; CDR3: CATSQLQGERTEAFF; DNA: TGTGCCACCAGCCAACTACAGGGGGAGCGGACTGAAGCTTTCTTT
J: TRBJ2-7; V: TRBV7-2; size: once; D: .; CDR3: CASSLVLQGNVYEQYF; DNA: TGTGCCAGCAGCTTAGTTTTGCAGGGGAATGTCTACGAGCAGTACTTC
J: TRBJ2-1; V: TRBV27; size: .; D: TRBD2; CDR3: CASSLSKAGGLDEQFF; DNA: TGTGCCAGCAGTTTATCTAAAGCGGGGGGGTTAGATGAGCAGTTCTTC
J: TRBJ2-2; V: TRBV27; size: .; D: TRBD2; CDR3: CASKLGTSGTGELFF; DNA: TGTGCCAGCAAACTAGGGACTAGCGGCACCGGGGAGCTGTTTTTT
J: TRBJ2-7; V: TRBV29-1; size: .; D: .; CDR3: CSAAGIGNYEQYF; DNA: TGCAGCGCCGCCGGTATTGGGAACTACGAGCAGTACTTC
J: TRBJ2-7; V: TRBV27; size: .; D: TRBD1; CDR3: CASSWTGSNEQYF; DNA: TGTGCCAGCAGTTGGACAGGGTCCAACGAGCAGTACTTC